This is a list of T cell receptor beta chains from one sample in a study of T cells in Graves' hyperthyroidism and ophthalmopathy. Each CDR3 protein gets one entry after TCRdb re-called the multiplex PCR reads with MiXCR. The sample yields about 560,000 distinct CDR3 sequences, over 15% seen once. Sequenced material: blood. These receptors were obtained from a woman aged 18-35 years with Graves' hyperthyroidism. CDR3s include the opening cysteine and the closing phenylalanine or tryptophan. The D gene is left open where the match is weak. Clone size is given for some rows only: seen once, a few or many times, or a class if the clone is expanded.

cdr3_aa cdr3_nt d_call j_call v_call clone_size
CASSIGKGYSNQPQHF TGTGCCAGTAGTATAGGGAAGGGCTATTCCAATCAGCCCCAGCATTTT . TRBJ1-5 TRBV19 few
CASSTRDYGYTF TGTGCCAGCAGCACCCGGGACTATGGCTACACCTTC . TRBJ1-2 TRBV9 .
CASRGDGGFEQYF TGTGCCAGCAGGGGGGACGGCGGTTTCGAGCAGTACTTC . TRBJ2-7 TRBV6-1 few
CASSFQGAAKNIQYF TGTGCCAGCAGTTTCCAGGGGGCCGCCAAAAACATTCAGTACTTC TRBD1 TRBJ2-4 TRBV12-3/TRBV12-4 .
CASTNRGNEKLFF TGTGCCAGTACCAACAGGGGGAATGAAAAACTGTTTTTT TRBD1 TRBJ1-4 TRBV13 .
CASSRVGGTMSYTF TGCGCCAGCAGCCGCGTGGGGGGGACCATGAGCTACACCTTC . TRBJ1-2 TRBV4-1 .
CAGRSQGAEDTQYF TGTGCCGGGAGGTCCCAGGGGGCTGAAGATACGCAGTATTTT TRBD1 TRBJ2-3 TRBV28 many
CASSADRVLYEQYF TGTGCCAGCAGTGCGGACAGAGTCCTTTACGAGCAGTACTTC . TRBJ2-7 TRBV2 many
CSAHPPGQGNQPQHF TGCAGTGCTCACCCCCCGGGACAAGGCAATCAGCCCCAGCATTTT . TRBJ1-5 TRBV20-1 .
CAISESADANYGYTF TGTGCCATCAGTGAGTCCGCAGACGCTAACTATGGCTACACCTTC . TRBJ1-2 TRBV10-3 .
CSARDSSSYEQYF TGCAGTGCTAGAGATTCTAGCTCCTACGAGCAGTACTTC . TRBJ2-7 TRBV20-1 many
CSARHTSGGHTDTQYF TGCAGTGCTAGGCATACTAGCGGGGGGCACACAGATACGCAGTATTTT TRBD2 TRBJ2-3 TRBV20-1 .
CASSSTGRIYNEQFF TGTGCCAGCAGTTCCACGGGACGGATTTACAATGAGCAGTTCTTC . TRBJ2-1 TRBV28 many
CASSESNRGQNIQYF TGCGCCAGCAGTGAGTCAAACAGGGGCCAAAACATTCAGTACTTC TRBD1 TRBJ2-4 TRBV10-1 .
CASSLTGFGQPQHF TGTGCCAGCAGTTTAACAGGGTTTGGTCAGCCCCAGCATTTT . TRBJ1-5 TRBV28 many
CASSSLLRDCSFSCAPDTQYF TGTGCCAGCAGTTCGTTACTCAGGGACTGCAGCTTCTCCTGCGCTCCAGATACGCAGTATTTT . TRBJ2-3 TRBV6-2/TRBV6-3 many
CASSPGLWGRSTIYF TGTGCCAGCAGCCCCGGGTTGTGGGGGCGAAGCACCATATATTTT . TRBJ1-3 TRBV7-2 once
CASSLTTQLAGEVDTQYF TGTGCCAGCAGTCTTACGACCCAACTAGCGGGAGAAGTAGATACGCAGTATTTT TRBD2 TRBJ2-3 TRBV6-1 many
CASSLVEGRSEKLFF TGTGCCAGCAGCCTGGTAGAGGGGAGAAGTGAAAAACTGTTTTTT . TRBJ1-4 TRBV28 .
CASSQGIFQPQHF TGTGCCAGCAGCCAAGGAATTTTCCAGCCCCAGCATTTT . TRBJ1-5 TRBV14 .
CASSRQGVGLDYGYTF TGTGCCAGTAGTCGCCAGGGGGTGGGGTTGGACTATGGCTACACCTTC TRBD1 TRBJ1-2 TRBV19 few
CASSAGAKGNQPQHF TGCGCCAGCAGTGCGGGGGCTAAGGGCAATCAGCCCCAGCATTTT . TRBJ1-5 TRBV10-1 .
CASSQVGSNYGYTF TGTGCCAGCAGCCAAGTAGGATCAAACTATGGCTACACCTTC . TRBJ1-2 TRBV3-1 many
CASSSSLSGYTF TGTGCCAGCAGTTCATCACTGAGTGGCTACACCTTC . TRBJ1-2 TRBV28 .
CASRASLGLESTDTQYF TGTGCCAGCAGGGCCTCCCTCGGACTAGAGAGCACAGATACGCAGTATTTT TRBD2 TRBJ2-3 TRBV12-3/TRBV12-4 .
CSARSEQGDSGELFF TGCAGTGCTAGAAGTGAACAGGGTGATTCCGGGGAGCTGTTTTTT . TRBJ2-2 TRBV20-1 few
CASAPGQGVGEQFF TGCGCCAGCGCGCCGGGACAGGGTGTGGGTGAGCAGTTCTTC TRBD1 TRBJ2-1 TRBV10-2 .
CASSLSSTGPDTQYF TGTGCCAGCAGCTTATCGTCAACAGGGCCAGATACGCAGTATTTT . TRBJ2-3 TRBV11-2 .
CASSRLNTGTGNTEAFF TGTGCCAGTAGTAGATTAAACACTGGGACCGGGAACACTGAAGCTTTCTTT . TRBJ1-1 TRBV19 .
CSARSQGGSPLHF TGCAGTGCTAGATCCCAGGGAGGGTCACCCCTCCACTTT . TRBJ1-6 TRBV20-1 many
CAWKIGVGETQYF TGTGCCTGGAAAATAGGGGTCGGAGAGACCCAGTACTTC . TRBJ2-5 TRBV30 few
CASSSTGFGNTIYF TGTGCCAGCAGTTCGACTGGTTTTGGAAACACCATATATTTT . TRBJ1-3 TRBV27 few
CASSPRDWELQANYGYTF TGTGCCAGCAGTCCCCGGGACTGGGAGCTTCAAGCTAACTATGGCTACACCTTC . TRBJ1-2 TRBV14 few
CASSYSTSGSYNEQFF TGTGCCAGCAGCTATTCTACTAGCGGGAGCTACAATGAGCAGTTCTTC TRBD2 TRBJ2-1 TRBV6-2/TRBV6-3 many
CASSQSGLRDEQFF TGTGCCAGCAGCCAGTCGGGCCTTAGGGATGAGCAGTTCTTC . TRBJ2-1 TRBV3-1 few
CASSRGTITATDTQYF TGTGCCAGCAGCCGCGGAACAATAACGGCAACAGATACGCAGTATTTT . TRBJ2-3 TRBV7-2 few
CASSQDPGIQPQHF TGTGCCAGCAGCCAGGATCCAGGGATTCAGCCCCAGCATTTT . TRBJ1-5 TRBV3-1 few
CASSAIQGRAFF TGTGCCAGCAGCGCCATACAGGGGCGGGCTTTCTTT TRBD1 TRBJ1-1 TRBV11-3 many
CASSESLYSGANVLTF TGTGCCAGCAGTGAATCTTTGTACTCTGGGGCCAACGTCCTGACTTTC . TRBJ2-6 TRBV25-1 .
CAWSVPRETQYF TGTGCCTGGAGTGTACCGCGAGAGACCCAGTACTTC . TRBJ2-5 TRBV30 many
CSPRPGLADQYEQYF TGCAGCCCGCGCCCCGGACTAGCGGACCAGTACGAGCAGTACTTC TRBD2 TRBJ2-7 TRBV29-1 few
CASSPRTGSYGYTF TGTGCCAGCAGTCCACGGACAGGGAGCTATGGCTACACCTTC TRBD1 TRBJ1-2 TRBV27 many
CASRPRDRSYTGELFF TGTGCCAGCCGACCCCGGGACAGGTCTTACACCGGGGAGCTGTTTTTT TRBD1 TRBJ2-2 TRBV14 few
CASSSDLLGQHF TGTGCCAGCAGCTCCGACCTTTTGGGCCAGCATTTT . TRBJ1-5 TRBV7-9 .
CASSLAREAHRKLFF TGTGCCAGCAGCTTAGCGAGGGAAGCCCACCGAAAACTGTTTTTT . TRBJ1-4 TRBV7-9 .
CASGLVGQYNEQFF TGTGCTAGTGGTTTGGTAGGGCAGTACAATGAGCAGTTCTTC . TRBJ2-1 TRBV12-5 .
CASSQEGLAGTDTQYF TGTGCCAGCAGCCAAGAAGGACTAGCGGGCACAGATACGCAGTATTTT TRBD2 TRBJ2-3 TRBV3-1 many
CASSTLRTGQDSPLHF TGTGCCAGCAGTACCTTAAGGACAGGGCAGGATTCACCCCTCCACTTT TRBD1 TRBJ1-6 TRBV27 .